This T cell receptor (beta chain) appears in the sequencing data of a study of T cell repertoires in cytomegalovirus infection. CDR3 length: 16 amino acids. V lost 1 base, J lost 2 bases, and 9 bases lay in between. The germline CDR1 and CDR2 sequences are MNHEY and SMNVEV (reference sequence). MiXCR, run by TCRdb on the reads, gives a single entry per CDR3 protein. The data show around 540,000 distinct CDR3 sequences, 30% to 40% seen once. On this clonotype itself: Antigen specificity is unknown.

The sequencing here drew on cultured PBMCs, taken from culture after CMV antigen stimulation. The receptor comes from a human donor in good health (CMV status not recorded). Some clones in this sample may be carry-over from other donors' samples. The rearrangement joins TRBV27 to TRBJ2-6; the D gene is possibly TRBD1 (5 bases). The chain's CDR3 is CASSLFQGAGANVLTF. The CDR3 DNA follows: TGTGCCAGCAGTTTATTTCAAGGGGCTGGGGCCAACGTCCTGACTTTC. Based on the CDR3 plus reference TRBV27 and TRBJ2-6, the full variable domain is EAQVTQNPRYLITVTGKKLTVTCSQNMNHEYMSWYRQDPGLGLRQIYYSMNVEVTDKGDVPEGYKVSRKEKRNFPLILESPSPNQTSLYFCASSLFQGAGANVLTFGAGSRLTVL.